This T cell receptor (beta chain) appears in the sequencing data of a study of blood T cells in healthy people across ages. A sample-barcoded 5' primer and a J-beta primer mix were used in a second PCR of about 6 to 12 cycles. A single record per CDR3 protein comes from TCRdb applying MiXCR to the 5' RACE reads. The sample lists about 1,500,000 distinct CDR3 sequences, roughly 27% occurring once. This clonotype was seen at least ten times. The germline gives CDR1 LGHDT, CDR2 YNNKEL (reference sequence). The CDR3 length is 13 residues. V dropped 8 bases and J dropped 5; count of bases not matched to a gene: 7.

The TCR was taken from a woman younger than 45 in good health. Sequenced sample: blood. The V call is TRBV3-1, the J call TRBJ2-7; TRBD2 aligns across 9 bases. The DNA of the CDR3 is TGTGCCAGCGGGAGTCTAGCGGGACACGAGCAGTACTTC. This gives the protein CASGSLAGHEQYF.